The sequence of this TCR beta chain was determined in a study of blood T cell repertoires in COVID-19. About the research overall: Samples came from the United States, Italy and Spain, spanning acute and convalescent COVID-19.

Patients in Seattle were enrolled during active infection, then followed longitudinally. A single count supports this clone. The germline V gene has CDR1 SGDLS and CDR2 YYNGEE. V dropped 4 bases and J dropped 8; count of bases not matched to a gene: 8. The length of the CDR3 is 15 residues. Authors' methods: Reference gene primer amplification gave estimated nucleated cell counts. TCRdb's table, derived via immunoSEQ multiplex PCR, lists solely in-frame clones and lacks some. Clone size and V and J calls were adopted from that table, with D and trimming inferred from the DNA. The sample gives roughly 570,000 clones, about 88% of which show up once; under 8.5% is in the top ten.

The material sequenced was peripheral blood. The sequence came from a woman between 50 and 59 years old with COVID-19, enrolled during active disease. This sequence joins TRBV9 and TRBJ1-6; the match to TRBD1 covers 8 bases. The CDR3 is CASSPWTGLDSPLHF. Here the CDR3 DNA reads TGTGCCAGCAGCCCCTGGACAGGGTTGGATTCACCCCTCCACTTT.